These T cell receptor beta chains were read from a single sample in a study of blood T cell repertoires in COVID-19. Sequenced by immunoSEQ multiplex PCR; TCRdb stores in-frame clones only, minus some. The profile covers 330,000 or so clones, with about nine tenths appearing a single time and approximately 0.97% taken by the ten largest. Sequencing was carried out using PBMCs or T cells enriched from blood (not recorded which). The receptors shown here come from a woman aged 30 to 39 who had been exposed to COVID-19. CDR3s include the opening cysteine and the closing phenylalanine or tryptophan. Fields, in order: V gene, clone size, J gene, D gene, CDR3 DNA, CDR3 protein. The D gene is left open where the match is weak. Expanded clones are given a class, and other clones once, few, many or no size at all.

V: TRBV14
size: -
J: TRBJ2-7
D: -
DNA: TGTGCCAGCAGTCTCTCCTACGAGCAGTACTTC
CDR3: CASSLSYEQYF

V: TRBV12-3/TRBV12-4
size: -
J: TRBJ1-1
D: -
DNA: TGTGCCAGCAGTTTCGGTGGACAGCTCGAAGCTTTCTTT
CDR3: CASSFGGQLEAFF

V: TRBV4-2
size: -
J: TRBJ2-5
D: -
DNA: TGTGCCAGCAGCCCGGCCCTAGCGAACCAAGAGACCCAGTACTTC
CDR3: CASSPALANQETQYF

V: TRBV7-3
size: -
J: TRBJ1-3
D: TRBD1
DNA: TGTGCCAGCAGCCCGCGGCAGGGGGCTAGTGGAAACACCATATATTTT
CDR3: CASSPRQGASGNTIYF

V: TRBV4-2
size: few
J: TRBJ2-1
D: TRBD2
DNA: TGTGCCAGCAGCCAAACACTAGCGGGAGACTACAATGAGCAGTTCTTC
CDR3: CASSQTLAGDYNEQFF

V: TRBV12-3/TRBV12-4
size: -
J: TRBJ2-1
D: -
DNA: TGTGCCAGCAGTCCCGGGCCAGGGGAGCAGTTCTTC
CDR3: CASSPGPGEQFF

V: TRBV5-6
size: -
J: TRBJ2-7
D: TRBD2
DNA: TGTGCCAGCTCGAGCGGGAGCAACGAGCAGTACTTC
CDR3: CASSSGSNEQYF

V: TRBV6-1
size: -
J: TRBJ2-1
D: TRBD2
DNA: TGTGCCAGCAGTGATGCCCTAACTACTAGCGGCTACAATGAGCAGTTCTTC
CDR3: CASSDALTTSGYNEQFF

V: TRBV29-1
size: -
J: TRBJ2-7
D: TRBD2
DNA: TGCAGCGTTGAAGCTCTCCTGGGGACTAGCGGGAGGGCCTCCTACGAGCAGTACTTC
CDR3: CSVEALLGTSGRASYEQYF

V: TRBV6-5
size: -
J: TRBJ1-2
D: -
DNA: TGTGCCAGCAGTTACTCGAGGGACTATGGCTACACCTTC
CDR3: CASSYSRDYGYTF

V: TRBV7-3
size: -
J: TRBJ2-1
D: -
DNA: TGTGCCAGCAGCGCACCCGGAGATCGGGAGCAGTTCTTC
CDR3: CASSAPGDREQFF

V: TRBV12-5
size: -
J: TRBJ1-5
D: -
DNA: TGTGCTAGTGTGAGAGATAATCAGCCCCAGCATTTT
CDR3: CASVRDNQPQHF

V: TRBV5-1
size: -
J: TRBJ1-3
D: TRBD1
DNA: TGCGCCAGCACCGGACAGGGAGGAAACACCATATATTTT
CDR3: CASTGQGGNTIYF

V: TRBV28
size: once
J: TRBJ2-7
D: TRBD2
DNA: TGTGCCAGCAGGGGGACTAGCGAATCCTACGAGCAGTACTTC
CDR3: CASRGTSESYEQYF

V: TRBV3-1/TRBV3-2
size: -
J: TRBJ2-7
D: -
DNA: TGTGCCAGCAGCCCCACCGGCGGAGGGGACCACGAGCAGTACTTC
CDR3: CASSPTGGGDHEQYF

V: TRBV6-5
size: -
J: TRBJ2-1
D: TRBD2
DNA: TGTGCCAGCACATCGCTGGGGACTAGCGGCAATGAGCAGTTCTTC
CDR3: CASTSLGTSGNEQFF

V: TRBV27
size: once
J: TRBJ2-7
D: TRBD1
DNA: TGTGCCAGCAGCTTCCTAAAGGTAGGACAGGCAGGCGAGCAGTACTTC
CDR3: CASSFLKVGQAGEQYF

V: TRBV2
size: -
J: TRBJ1-1
D: -
DNA: TGTGCCAGCAGTGAATCTGAGGGAGGGGAAGTATTAGGGGGCACTGAAGCTTTCTTT
CDR3: CASSESEGGEVLGGTEAFF

V: TRBV11-3
size: once
J: TRBJ1-4
D: TRBD1
DNA: TGTGCCAGCAGCTTTACAGGGGGAACTAATGAAAAACTGTTTTTT
CDR3: CASSFTGGTNEKLFF

V: TRBV6-5
size: once
J: TRBJ2-5
D: -
DNA: TGTGCCAGCAGTTACGGGGCCAACCGAGAGACCCAGTACTTC
CDR3: CASSYGANRETQYF

V: TRBV6-4
size: -
J: TRBJ2-2
D: -
DNA: TGTGCCAGCAGTAACAGGGTGGCCGGGGAGCTGTTTTTT
CDR3: CASSNRVAGELFF

V: TRBV30
size: -
J: TRBJ2-7
D: TRBD1
DNA: TGTGCCTGGAGTGTTGGGACAGGCGGACTCTACGAGCAGTACTTC
CDR3: CAWSVGTGGLYEQYF

V: TRBV28
size: -
J: TRBJ1-1
D: -
DNA: TGTGCCAGCAGAGAATATGACAGGCGCGCTGAAGCTTTCTTT
CDR3: CASREYDRRAEAFF

V: TRBV7-6
size: -
J: TRBJ1-3
D: -
DNA: TGTGCCAGCAGCCCCCCAGTAGGAAACACCATATATTTT
CDR3: CASSPPVGNTIYF

V: TRBV30
size: -
J: TRBJ2-3
D: TRBD2
DNA: TGTGCCTGGAGTGTGGAGGCTAGCGGAACAGATACGCAGTATTTT
CDR3: CAWSVEASGTDTQYF

V: TRBV27
size: -
J: TRBJ2-1
D: TRBD2
DNA: TGTGCCAGCAGTTCCCCGGGACTAGCGGGAGCTGGGCATGAGCAGTTCTTC
CDR3: CASSSPGLAGAGHEQFF

V: TRBV4-2
size: -
J: TRBJ2-3
D: TRBD1
DNA: TGTGCCAGCAGCCAAGAGGACAGGGAGGCAGATACGCAGTATTTT
CDR3: CASSQEDREADTQYF

V: TRBV3-1/TRBV3-2
size: once
J: TRBJ1-3
D: -
DNA: TGTGCCAGCAGCCAAGGGGCAGGGGCTGGAAACACCATATATTTT
CDR3: CASSQGAGAGNTIYF

V: TRBV30
size: -
J: TRBJ1-5
D: TRBD1
DNA: TGTGCCTGGAGCAGGACAGGGGATCAGCCCCAGCATTTT
CDR3: CAWSRTGDQPQHF

V: TRBV27
size: -
J: TRBJ1-3
D: -
DNA: TGTGCCAGCAGTTTTGGGGGGAGCTCTGGAAACACCATATATTTT
CDR3: CASSFGGSSGNTIYF

V: TRBV18
size: -
J: TRBJ2-2
D: -
DNA: TGTGCCAGCTCACCAATGGACTCTCCGCCCGGGGAGCTGTTTTTT
CDR3: CASSPMDSPPGELFF

V: TRBV15
size: -
J: TRBJ2-7
D: TRBD2
DNA: TGTGCCACCAGCAGAGTTTCCTCTTCAGCGGGAGCAAACGAGCAGTACTTC
CDR3: CATSRVSSSAGANEQYF

V: TRBV21-1
size: once
J: TRBJ2-2
D: -
DNA: TGTGCCAGCAGCAAATTACGCAGGGACAGGGCGGACACCGGGGAGCTGTTTTTT
CDR3: CASSKLRRDRADTGELFF

V: TRBV6-1
size: -
J: TRBJ2-7
D: TRBD2
DNA: TGTGCCAGCAGTGAAGTAAGCGGACTAGGGCAGTACTTC
CDR3: CASSEVSGLGQYF

V: TRBV12-3/TRBV12-4
size: once
J: TRBJ2-3
D: -
DNA: TGTGCCAGCAGTTTCCTAGATACGCAGTATTTT
CDR3: CASSFLDTQYF

V: TRBV2
size: -
J: TRBJ2-1
D: -
DNA: TGTGCCAGCAGTGTTGAAACATACAATGAGCAGTTCTTC
CDR3: CASSVETYNEQFF

V: TRBV19
size: -
J: TRBJ1-5
D: -
DNA: TGTGCCAGTAGTGTAAGCAATCAGCCCCAGCATTTT
CDR3: CASSVSNQPQHF